These 20 T cell receptor beta chains share one sample of origin, sequenced in a study of Ad26.COV2.S vaccination and SARS-CoV-2 variants. TCRdb's table, derived via immunoSEQ multiplex PCR, lists solely in-frame clones and lacks some. The data show some 350,000 clones, 80% to 90% seen once. Noted treatment: approximately 18 received Ad26.COV2.S at low or high dose, single or two shots; 5 received placebo; per-sample allocation not given. Collection of samples fell on day 63 after the first vaccine or placebo injection. The specimen was peripheral blood, collected in a trial of Ad26.COV2.S vaccine versus placebo. The receptors shown here come from a person between 18 and 59 years old who received the Ad26.COV2.S COVID-19 vaccine or a placebo.

The chain joins TRBV25-1 to TRBJ2-5, with a weak D call TRBD1 (6 bases). The CDR3 extends over 14 amino acids. V shed 0 bases and J shed 5 bases, with 10 bases lying between them. Per the germline V gene, CDR1 is MGHDK and CDR2 is SYGVNS. The CDR3 bases are TGTGCCAGCAGTGAATATATAAGGGGGGAGACCCAGTACTTC. Translation: CASSEYIRGETQYF.

The gene calls are TRBV21-1 and TRBJ1-5; the D segment call TRBD1 is taken from the table without a DNA check. TRBV21-1 is a listed pseudogene. The CDR3 covers 17 residues. The chain's CDR3 is CASRGTGGKLSNQPQHF. The CDR3 DNA sequence: TGTGCCAGCAGGGGGACAGGGGGCAAGTTGAGCAATCAGCCCCAGCATTTT.

The J gene is TRBJ2-3, the V gene TRBV11-2; 8 bases are a match to TRBD1. Trimming cost V 5 bases and J 9 bases; bases outside gene matches: 7. The CDR3 is made up of 13 amino acids. From germline, CDR1 is SGHAT and CDR2 FQNNGV. The DNA of the CDR3 is TGTGCCAGCAGCCCCCAGGGGGCACCAACGCAGTATTTT. It specifies CASSPQGAPTQYF.

This clone was detected a few times. The chain is built from TRBV27 and TRBJ1-5; D is unclear. The CDR3 is 12 residues long. Trimming removed 5 bases at V and 3 bases at J, with 5 bases between. Germline CDR1 is MNHEY and CDR2 is SMNVEV (reference sequence). The CDR3 region has the DNA TGTGCCAGCAGTCCCTTCAATCAGCCCCAGCATTTT. Its protein product is CASSPFNQPQHF.

The V gene is TRBV5-6, the J gene TRBJ2-3; a possible D gene is TRBD2 (6 bases). V shed 6 bases and J shed 4 bases, with 15 bases lying between them. Germline assignment: CDR1 SGHDT and CDR2 YYEEEE. This CDR3 region has 14 residues. As DNA, the CDR3 is TGTGCCAGCAACTACCCTCCGGGGGCAGATACGCAGTATTTT. This gives the protein CASNYPPGADTQYF.

V and J are TRBV28 and TRBJ2-4; D gene uncertain. The CDR3 spans 17 residues. Germline V lookup: CDR1 MDHEN, CDR2 SYDVKM. V was pared by 5 bases and J by 0 bases, with 17 bases between. The CDR3 reads CASSPGPLRIAKNIQYF. The CDR3 nucleotides read TGTGCCAGCAGTCCGGGTCCCCTAAGGATAGCCAAAAACATTCAGTACTTC.

The J gene is TRBJ2-7, the V gene TRBV10-3; the match to TRBD2 covers 11 bases. There are 15 residues in the CDR3. CDR1 is ENHRY and CDR2 is SYGVKD in the germline V gene. After removal of 6 bases from V and 0 bases from J, the junction contained 4 bases not matched to a gene. The CDR3 DNA reads TGTGCCATCAGGGAGACTAGCGGGGCCTCCTACGAGCAGTACTTC. Translated, it gives CAIRETSGASYEQYF.

The V call is TRBV27, the J call TRBJ1-4; TRBD1 might be the D (6 bases). CDR3 length: 15 amino acids. The ends were cut back, 1 base at V and 6 bases at J, with 12 bases in the middle. The germline V gene encodes CDR1 MNHEY and CDR2 SMNVEV (reference sequence). This CDR3 is CASSLLSAGDEKLFF. CDR3 in DNA: TGTGCCAGCAGTTTATTGTCGGCAGGGGATGAAAAACTGTTTTTT.

This rearrangement joins TRBV2 to TRBJ1-2; a weak D match, TRBD1 (6 bases). CDR3 length: 13 amino acids. CDR1 and CDR2 from the germline V gene are SNHLY and FYNNEI. V gave up 9 bases and J gave up 3 bases, with 14 bases separating them. CDR3 amino acids: CARSGAPYYGYTF. The DNA for the CDR3 is TGTGCCAGGTCAGGGGCCCCATACTATGGCTACACCTTC.

The chain recombines TRBV5-1 with TRBJ2-4; D is possibly TRBD2 (6 bases). This CDR3 comprises 15 residues. CDR1 and CDR2 from the germline V gene are SGHRS and YFSETQ. Trimming took 4 bases from V and 1 from J, leaving 12 bases between them. DNA for the CDR3: TGCGCCAGCAGCCTCGGGGAGGCGGCCAAAAACATTCAGTACTTC. Protein: CASSLGEAAKNIQYF.

The chain employs TRBV5-4 and TRBJ2-7; 10 bases map to TRBD1. Germline V gene data show CDR1 as SGHNT and CDR2 as YYREEE (reference sequence). The CDR3 is 15 amino acids. The ends lost 0 bases at V and 5 bases at J; junction bases unmatched: 5. CDR3 amino acids: CASSLGDRGRNEQYF. The CDR3 bases are TGTGCCAGCAGCTTGGGGGACAGGGGTCGGAACGAGCAGTACTTC. Using reference TRBV5-4 and TRBJ2-7 for the parts outside the CDR3, the full variable domain is ETGVTQSPTHLIKTRGQQVTLRCSSQSGHNTVSWYQQALGQGPQFIFQYYREEENGRGNFPPRFSGLQFPNYSSELNVNALELDDSALYLCASSLGDRGRNEQYFGPGTRLTVT.

The chain employs TRBV5-1 and TRBJ2-7, with 13 bases identical to TRBD2. Germline V lookup: CDR1 SGHRS, CDR2 YFSETQ. J gave up 0 bases and V 0 bases, and 6 bases lay outside the gene matches. The CDR3 spans 18 residues. The CDR3 loop is CASSLGETSGRSSYEQYF. The DNA for the CDR3 is TGCGCCAGCAGCTTGGGCGAGACTAGCGGGAGGAGCTCCTACGAGCAGTACTTC.

About this clone itself: This specimen includes other DNA sequences encoding the same CDR3. This chain uses TRBV5-1 with TRBJ2-3; possibly TRBD2 for D (6 bases). The germline CDR1 and CDR2 sequences are SGHRS and YFSETQ. CDR3 length: 14 amino acids. Trimming took off 0 bases at V and 3 bases at J, with 8 bases between the two ends. In DNA, the CDR3 is TGCGCCAGCAGCTTGGGGGACTCTACAGATACGCAGTATTTT. Its translation is CASSLGDSTDTQYF.

V gene TRBV5-8 combines with J gene TRBJ2-5; D is unclear. There are 15 residues in the CDR3. CDR1 and CDR2 (germline): SGHTS, YDEGEE. Trimming cost V 2 bases and J 2 bases, with 13 bases left between them. The CDR3 spells CASSLAGRRQETQYF. For the CDR3, the DNA is TGTGCCAGCAGCTTAGCTGGCCGGCGGCAAGAGACCCAGTACTTC.

This chain links TRBV4-1 with TRBJ1-4; 7 bases map to TRBD1. This CDR3 is built from 17 residues. Germline V CDR1 and CDR2: MGHRA, YSYEKL. The J segment lost 5 bases and the V segment lost 3 bases, leaving 12 bases of the junction unmatched. CDR3 coding DNA: TGCGCCAGCAGCCACCCCCCGGGGGGGACAGTGAATGAAAAACTGTTTTTT. Its protein product is CASSHPPGGTVNEKLFF.

The V and J genes are TRBV25-1 and TRBJ2-3, with TRBD2 matching over 9 bases. This CDR3 spans 14 amino acids. Looked up from germline, CDR1 is MGHDK and CDR2 is SYGVNS. Trimming removed 5 bases from V and 3 bases from J; junction bases left unmatched: 3. The CDR3 protein is CASSRGGGTDTQYF. The CDR3, as DNA: TGTGCCAGCAGTCGCGGGGGGGGGACAGATACGCAGTATTTT.

The CDR3 coding sequence is TGCGCCAGCAGCATCCCGGCCTCCTACAATGAGCAGTTCTTC. Translation gives CASSIPASYNEQFF. The V gene is TRBV5-1, the J gene TRBJ2-1, with unresolved D. Per the germline V gene, CDR1 is SGHRS and CDR2 is YFSETQ. Trimming pared 4 bases from V and 0 bases from J, leaving 8 bases between. This CDR3 spans 14 amino acids.

This clone has a single count. The rearrangement links TRBV5-8 to TRBJ2-1, with 7 nucleotides matching TRBD2. The length of the CDR3 is 14 residues. Looked up from germline, CDR1 is SGHTS and CDR2 is YDEGEE. V dropped 10 bases and J dropped 5; count of bases not matched to a gene: 12. The CDR3, as DNA: TGTGCCCAGCGGAGGCGGGGGACTAACAATGAGCAGTTCTTC. Amino acids: CAQRRRGTNNEQFF.

The CDR3, as DNA: TGTGCCAGCAGCTTAGCGCTTGGGGTAACCTACAATGAGCAGTTCTTC. Amino acid sequence: CASSLALGVTYNEQFF. V and J are TRBV7-9 and TRBJ2-1; D uncertain. Trimming pared 0 bases from V and 2 bases from J, leaving 11 bases between. The germline CDR1 and CDR2 sequences are SEHNR and FQNEAQ (reference sequence). The CDR3 is 16 amino acids.

The J gene is TRBJ2-3, the V gene TRBV2, with D hard to call. Trimming cost V 5 bases and J 1 base, with 16 bases left between them. The CDR3 loop spans 16 amino acids. Germline CDR1 SNHLY, CDR2 FYNNEI. In DNA form, the CDR3 reads TGTGCCAGCAGTCCCGGCGAAGGATTGGGCACAGATACGCAGTATTTT. Translation gives CASSPGEGLGTDTQYF.